This entry describes one TCR beta chain. The germline V and J ends were trimmed by 0 bases and 3 bases, with 3 bases remaining between them. Germline V gene sequence: CDR1 LGHDT, CDR2 YNNKEL (reference sequence). This CDR3 region has 13 residues. This record comes from a study of T cells after yellow fever vaccination. Via MiXCR, TCRdb re-called the 5' RACE reads, giving one row per CDR3 protein. The data hold some 560,000 distinct CDR3 sequences, with 19% observed a single time. Sequencing used PBMCs, obtained 15 days after the yellow fever booster vaccination. The V and J genes are TRBV3-1 and TRBJ2-1; D gene ambiguous. The sequence came from a man aged 25 to 40 who received the YFV17D yellow fever vaccine. The CDR3 sequence is CASSQDHYNEQFF. The CDR3 DNA is TGTGCCAGCAGCCAAGATCACTACAATGAGCAGTTCTTC.